This TCR beta chain was observed in a study of cytomegalovirus exposure and HLA in healthy donors. About the research overall: The study placed approximately 80% of its 350 to 400 genotyped donors in the Caucasian-associated ancestry cluster. Study-wide findings and caveats: A later analysis by the authors found several of the most significant clusters apparently linked to common viral pathogens. Excluded: some indistinguishable V segments such as TRBV6-2 and TRBV6-3. Published work reported that the classifier diagnosed cytomegalovirus status with high specificity and sensitivity.

The CDR3 has 13 amino acids. V was clipped by 4 bases and J by 0 bases, with 8 bases between them. The germline V gene has CDR1 GTSNPN and CDR2 SVGIG (reference sequence). Amplification used 60 Vbeta primers and 13 Jbeta primers. The assay was immunoSEQ multiplex PCR, and TCRdb's table has in-frame clones only and misses some. Among fewer than 250,000 clones, around 73% were seen once, and the ten largest hold around 4%. Turning to this clone: The target antigen is unknown.

This TCR derives from a male donor in good health and CMV-seronegative. The chain is built from TRBV30 and TRBJ2-3; D ambiguous. The sample taken for sequencing was PBMCs. The CDR3 region is CAWTIPSTDTQYF. CDR3 sequence (DNA): TGTGCCTGGACTATCCCTAGCACAGATACGCAGTATTTT.